Each of the 9 T cell receptor beta chains below was sequenced from the same sample in a study of cytomegalovirus exposure and HLA in healthy donors. With 60 Vbeta and 13 Jbeta primers, the PCR was carried out. Assay used: immunoSEQ multiplex PCR; TCRdb lists only in-frame clones, some missing. The sample carries under 200,000 clones, less than 75% recorded once. Source material: PBMCs. Source of these receptors: a girl aged 5 to 17 in good health and CMV-seronegative.

The chain's CDR3 is CASSGLGTTLYF. DNA for the CDR3: TGTGCCAGCAGCGGCTTAGGGACAACCCTCTACTTC. The V gene is TRBV9, the J gene TRBJ2-5; D perhaps matches TRBD1 (6 bases). The germline gives CDR1 SGDLS, CDR2 YYNGEE. The CDR3 runs to 12 residues. V was shortened by 3 bases and J by 14 bases, with 17 bases between the two germline ends.

The rearrangement uses TRBV30 and TRBJ2-5; maybe TRBD2 (6 bases). Germline V gene lookup returns CDR1 GTSNPN and CDR2 SVGIG (reference sequence). The CDR3 length is 11 residues. Trimming removed 8 bases at V and 5 bases at J, with 12 bases between. CDR3 sequence: CAQTRGETQYF. The DNA of the CDR3 is TGTGCCCAAACCCGGGGGGAGACCCAGTACTTC.

V usage is TRBV7-9 and J usage is TRBJ2-2; D ambiguous. V was trimmed by 0 bases and J by 8 bases, leaving 7 bases between them. Per the germline V gene, CDR1 is SEHNR and CDR2 is FQNEAQ (reference sequence). The CDR3 is 13 amino acids. The CDR3 DNA is TGTGCCAGCAGCTTAGCCCTGGAGGGGGAGCTGTTTTTT. It translates to CASSLALEGELFF.

The chain uses TRBV13 and TRBJ1-3, with D unclear. With 2 bases removed from V and 0 bases from J, the gap between germline ends came to 14 bases. Germline V CDR1 and CDR2: PRHDT, FYEKMQ (reference sequence). The CDR3 extends over 17 amino acids. The CDR3 sequence is CASSLSHSSTSGNTIYF. CDR3 DNA: TGTGCCAGCAGCTTATCCCACAGCTCAACCTCTGGAAACACCATATATTTT. Full variable domain (outside the CDR3, taken from reference TRBV13 and TRBJ1-3): AAGVIQSPRHLIKEKRETATLKCYPIPRHDTVYWYQQGPGQDPQFLISFYEKMQSDKGSIPDRFSAQQFSDYHSELNMSSLELGDSALYFCASSLSHSSTSGNTIYFGEGSWLTVV.

The rearrangement joins TRBV5-1 to TRBJ1-2; TRBD1 is a possible D gene (6 bases). With 4 bases removed from V and 6 bases from J, the gap between germline ends came to 13 bases. Germline V CDR1 and CDR2: SGHRS, YFSETQ. CDR3 length: 13 residues. CDR3 nucleotide sequence: TGCGCCAGCAGCCAAGACAGGAGTGATGGCTACACCTTC. This encodes CASSQDRSDGYTF.

V is TRBV19 and J is TRBJ2-7; a weak D match, TRBD2 (5 bases). The germline V gene has CDR1 LNHDA and CDR2 SQIVND (reference sequence). V was clipped by 3 bases and J by 1 base, with 7 bases between them. The CDR3 covers 13 residues. The DNA of the CDR3 is TGTGCCAGTAGTATCGAGGGTTCCTACGAGCAGTACTTC. Translation gives CASSIEGSYEQYF.

This sequence joins TRBV19 and TRBJ2-5; the D gene is possibly TRBD1 (5 bases). The CDR3 is 14 amino acids. CDR1 is LNHDA, CDR2 SQIVND, per germline (reference sequence). Trimming removed 6 bases at V and 2 bases at J, with 13 bases between. CDR3 sequence reads: CASSRRDRQETQYF. The CDR3 DNA sequence: TGTGCCAGTAGCCGCAGAGACAGACAAGAGACCCAGTACTTC.

This clone occurred once. The gene calls are TRBV15 and TRBJ2-7; no definite D call. Per the germline V gene, CDR1 is LNHNV and CDR2 is YYDKDF (reference sequence). This CDR3 comprises 14 residues. V was shortened by 0 bases and J by 1 base, with 7 bases between the two germline ends. CDR3 in DNA: TGTGCCACCAGCAGAGATCAGTCATCCTACGAGCAGTACTTC. Its translation: CATSRDQSSYEQYF.

For the CDR3, the DNA is TGTGCCAGCAGCTCGCAGGGGACAGGGGATGGCTACACCTTC. This gives the protein CASSSQGTGDGYTF. The V gene is TRBV11-2, the J gene TRBJ1-2, with TRBD1 matching over 10 bases. Trimming removed 4 bases from V and 6 bases from J; junction bases left unmatched: 5. CDR3 length equals 14 residues. Germline V gene sequence: CDR1 SGHAT, CDR2 FQNNGV.